Each of the 28 T cell receptor beta chains below was sequenced from the same sample in a study of blood T cell repertoires in COVID-19. Sequencing used immunoSEQ multiplex PCR; TCRdb keeps in-frame clones, though not all of them. The sample has some 150,000 clones; around four fifths are singletons. Sequencing input: PBMCs or T cells enriched from blood (not recorded which). Receptors were obtained from a woman in her fifties or sixties who had recovered from COVID-19.

The V call is TRBV28, the J call TRBJ1-1, with D possibly matching TRBD1 (6 bases). This CDR3 is built from 15 residues. Germline V lookup: CDR1 MDHEN, CDR2 SYDVKM. The V end lost 2 bases, the J end lost 4 bases, and 14 bases lay between the germline ends. The CDR3 DNA reads TGTGCCAGCAGTTTAGGGGGCACAGGGTCCACTGAAGCTTTCTTT. As protein: CASSLGGTGSTEAFF.

This clone was picked up a small number of times. The rearrangement uses TRBV20-1 and TRBJ1-1; D unclear. CDR1 and CDR2 (germline): DFQATT, SNEGSKA (reference sequence). This CDR3 spans 11 amino acids. V lost 3 bases and J 5 bases, leaving 7 bases between the germline ends. As DNA, the CDR3 is TGCAGTGCTAGCCCAGTTACTGAAGCTTTCTTT. Protein: CSASPVTEAFF.

The J gene is TRBJ2-7, the V gene TRBV7-9, with 7 bases matching TRBD1. There are 14 residues in the CDR3. V was clipped by 3 bases and J by 4 bases; unmatched bases: 6. Germline CDR1 SEHNR, CDR2 FQNEAQ (reference sequence). DNA of the CDR3: TGTGCCAGCAGCTTGTCCCAGACAGGGTACGAGCAGTACGTC. Translated, it gives CASSLSQTGYEQYV.

V and J are TRBV6-2 or TRBV6-3 and TRBJ2-6, with a possible D match to TRBD2 (5 bases). The CDR3 spans 16 residues. V lost 6 bases and J lost 0, with 12 bases in between. The V gene's germline CDR1 is MNHEY and CDR2 SVGEGT. The CDR3 nucleotides read TGTGCCAGCAGCCGGACCGGGGACTCTGGGGCCAACGTCCTGACTTTC. Residues: CASSRTGDSGANVLTF.

This sequence joins TRBV9 and TRBJ2-2, with TRBD1 matching over 11 bases. Germline CDR1 and CDR2: SGDLS and YYNGEE. The CDR3 is 15 amino acids. Unmatched junction bases numbered 2, after V lost 1 base and J lost 6 bases. The CDR3 reads CASSVRTGGAGELFF. The CDR3 nucleotides are TGTGCCAGCAGCGTACGGACAGGGGGCGCCGGGGAGCTGTTTTTT.

This chain uses TRBV10-3 with TRBJ2-5; D is perhaps TRBD2 (5 bases). The CDR3 sequence is 12 residues long. CDR1 is ENHRY and CDR2 is SYGVKD in the germline V gene. V lost 7 bases and J 1 base, leaving 7 bases between the germline ends. The CDR3 loop is CAIKSGQETQYF. The CDR3 nucleotides are TGTGCCATCAAGAGCGGCCAAGAGACCCAGTACTTC.

V gene TRBV18 combines with J gene TRBJ2-7, with D maybe TRBD1 (5 bases). The CDR3 length is 12 residues. V was pared by 5 bases and J by 1 base, with 6 bases between. CDR1 is KGHSH, CDR2 LQKENI, per germline. The CDR3 region has the DNA TGTGCCAGCTCATCAGGGTCCTACGAGCAGTACGTC. Protein sequence: CASSSGSYEQYV.

Concerning this clone itself: The same CDR3 also results from other DNA sequences found in this sample. The chain joins TRBV11-2 to TRBJ2-1, with 11 bases identical to TRBD2. The CDR3 totals 17 residues. Trimming cost V 3 bases and J 4 bases; bases outside gene matches: 8. Germline loops: CDR1 SGHAT, CDR2 FQNNGV. DNA for the CDR3: TGTGCCAGCAGCTTGGACCTAGGACTAGCGGGTTACAATGAGCAGTTCTTC. Translated, it gives CASSLDLGLAGYNEQFF. The entire variable domain, with the rest obtained from reference TRBV11-2 and TRBJ2-1, is as follows: EAGVAQSPRYKIIEKRQSVAFWCNPISGHATLYWYQQILGQGPKLLIQFQNNGVVDDSQLPKDRFSAERLKGVDSTLKIQPAKLEDSAVYLCASSLDLGLAGYNEQFFGPGTRLTVL.

This clone was recorded at least ten times. Different DNA sequences within this sample yield the same CDR3. The CDR3 DNA sequence: TGTGCCAGCAGCGTAGGGGGAGTACAGCCCCAGCATTTT. Its protein product is CASSVGGVQPQHF. The chain carries TRBV9 and TRBJ1-5; D remains ambiguous. V lost 0 bases and J 7 bases, leaving 8 bases between the germline ends. Germline loops: CDR1 SGDLS, CDR2 YYNGEE. The CDR3 is 13 residues long.

The chain combines TRBV6-5 with TRBJ1-2; 9 bases match TRBD1. This CDR3 has 15 amino acids. The junction had 11 bases not matched to a gene; V was cut back by 5 bases and J by 7 bases. CDR1 MNHEY and CDR2 SVGAGI come from the germline V gene. CDR3 region: CASSPSGQGATGYTF. CDR3 bases: TGTGCCAGCAGTCCATCGGGACAGGGAGCTACTGGCTACACCTTC.

This clone was observed a single time. V is TRBV14 and J is TRBJ1-2; the D gene is possibly TRBD1 (5 bases). V lost 4 bases and J lost 0, with 18 bases in between. Looked up from germline, CDR1 is SGHDN and CDR2 is FVKESK. This CDR3 spans 17 amino acids. CDR3 sequence (DNA): TGTGCCAGCAGCCCCAGTCCAAGGGGTGCCGCTAACTATGGCTACACCTTC. It translates to CASSPSPRGAANYGYTF. Filled out from reference TRBV14 and TRBJ1-2, the complete variable domain reads EAGVTQFPSHSVIEKGQTVTLRCDPISGHDNLYWYRRVMGKEIKFLLHFVKESKQDESGMPNNRFLAERTGGTYSTLKVQPAELEDSGVYFCASSPSPRGAANYGYTFGSGTRLTVV.

The chain combines TRBV5-1 with TRBJ1-5; 8 nucleotides match TRBD1. The V segment lost 5 bases and the J segment 6 bases; nucleotides outside the gene matches: 13. The germline V gene has CDR1 SGHRS and CDR2 YFSETQ. There are 16 residues in the CDR3. The CDR3: CASSPMGGQGFQPQHF. The CDR3, as DNA: TGCGCCAGCAGTCCCATGGGCGGACAGGGATTTCAGCCCCAGCATTTT.

This sequence joins TRBV30 and TRBJ2-7; TRBD2 aligns across 7 bases. This CDR3 comprises 13 residues. CDR1 is GTSNPN, CDR2 SVGIG, per germline (reference sequence). J gave up 5 bases and V 1 base, and 5 bases lay outside the gene matches. The CDR3 sequence: CAWSAGTNHEQYV. Here the CDR3 DNA reads TGTGCCTGGAGTGCCGGGACTAACCACGAGCAGTACGTC.

The chain has TRBV18 and TRBJ1-1; TRBD1 might be the D (6 bases). CDR3 length: 15 amino acids. Trimming cost V 3 bases and J 1 base, with 12 bases left between them. CDR1 and CDR2 (germline): KGHSH, LQKENI. CDR3 loop: CASSPGHYRNTEAFF. CDR3 bases: TGTGCCAGCTCACCGGGACATTATAGGAACACTGAAGCTTTCTTT.

This rearrangement joins TRBV4-3 to TRBJ1-2; D call uncertain. The CDR3 covers 13 residues. V was cut by 3 bases and J by 4 bases, with 9 bases left in between. CDR1 and CDR2 (germline): LGHNA, YSLEER. The CDR3 nucleotides read TGCGCCAGCAGCCAGGGAGTCGGCTATGGCTACACCTTC. Encoded protein: CASSQGVGYGYTF.

The rearrangement links TRBV5-1 to TRBJ2-5; TRBD2 matches at 12 bases. Germline V CDR1 and CDR2: SGHRS, YFSETQ. The junction had 9 bases not matched to a gene; V was cut back by 0 bases and J by 9 bases. The CDR3 sequence is 16 residues long. CDR3: CASSLEPWTSGIAQYF. CDR3 coding DNA: TGCGCCAGCAGCTTGGAGCCCTGGACTAGCGGGATCGCCCAGTACTTC.

The chain combines TRBV27 with TRBJ1-5; a possible D gene is TRBD1 (5 bases). Germline V gene lookup returns CDR1 MNHEY and CDR2 SMNVEV (reference sequence). V was pared by 3 bases and J by 2 bases, with 11 bases between. CDR3 size: 15 residues. Here the CDR3 DNA reads TGTGCCAGCAGTTTCCACCCGGGGGGCAATCAGCCCCAGCATTTT. Encoded protein: CASSFHPGGNQPQHF.

This clone appeared a few times. The chain couples TRBV5-8 to TRBJ1-6; TRBD1 matches 9 bases. CDR1 is SGHTS and CDR2 is YDEGEE in the germline V gene. Trimming removed 3 bases from V and 5 bases from J; junction bases left unmatched: 6. The length of the CDR3 is 16 residues. The CDR3 loop is CASSWDRVRDNSPLHF. CDR3 nucleotide sequence: TGTGCCAGCAGCTGGGACAGGGTGAGGGATAATTCACCCCTCCACTTT.

This chain connects TRBV6-5 to TRBJ2-1; the D is unclear. V was shortened by 8 bases and J by 6 bases, with 8 bases between the two germline ends. CDR3 size: 11 residues. Germline V lookup: CDR1 MNHEY, CDR2 SVGAGI. The CDR3 is CASHYFNEQFF. The CDR3 nucleotides read TGTGCCAGCCACTATTTCAATGAGCAGTTCTTC.

V and J are TRBV28 and TRBJ1-1, with TRBD1 identical over 7 bases. CDR1 and CDR2 from the germline V gene are MDHEN and SYDVKM. The CDR3 contains 14 residues. Germline trimming cut 7 bases from V and 7 bases from J; bases unmatched to any gene: 12. The CDR3, as DNA: TGTGCCAGCACCCACCCAGGGACAGAGTTTGAAGCTTTCTTT. Amino acid sequence: CASTHPGTEFEAFF.

This clone was picked up one time. V and J are TRBV7-9 and TRBJ1-2; D is perhaps TRBD1 (6 bases). V lost 0 bases and J lost 2, with 10 bases in between. The CDR3 has 15 residues. CDR1 and CDR2 (germline): SEHNR, FQNEAQ (reference sequence). The CDR3 protein is CASSLAAGANYGYTF. The CDR3 nucleotides are TGTGCCAGCAGCTTAGCGGCAGGGGCGAACTATGGCTACACCTTC.

The rearrangement uses TRBV6-5 and TRBJ2-3, with D perhaps TRBD2 (7 bases). CDR3 length: 14 amino acids. Trimming took off 7 bases at V and 2 bases at J, with 13 bases between the two ends. Germline CDR1 is MNHEY and CDR2 is SVGAGI. The CDR3 DNA is TGTGCCAGCATGGAGGGGGGGGCCACAGATACGCAGTATTTT. It codes for CASMEGGATDTQYF.

The rearrangement uses TRBV29-1 and TRBJ2-3; the D gene is possibly TRBD2 (6 bases). Germline loops: CDR1 SQVTM, CDR2 ANQGSEA. This CDR3 has 10 amino acids. Trimming removed 7 bases from V and 5 bases from J, with 7 bases in between. CDR3 in amino acids: CSAGGDTQYF. The CDR3 nucleotides are TGCAGCGCCGGGGGAGATACGCAGTATTTT.

Only a few counts were recorded for this clone. The V and J genes are TRBV19 and TRBJ1-4; 7 bases match TRBD1. The CDR3 runs to 17 residues. V lost 4 bases and J lost 3; bases outside the gene matches: 11. In germline, CDR1 is LNHDA, CDR2 SQIVND (reference sequence). CDR3 sequence (DNA): TGTGCCAGTAGTACGCGACAGGGAAGTCGGCCTAATGAAAAACTGTTTTTT. Translated, it gives CASSTRQGSRPNEKLFF.

The chain carries TRBV4-1 and TRBJ2-2; D remains ambiguous. In germline, CDR1 is MGHRA, CDR2 YSYEKL. Trimming left V 3 bases short and J 4 bases short, with 12 bases between. The CDR3 extends over 15 amino acids. CDR3 in amino acids: CASSQRPRLTGELFF. Written as DNA, the CDR3 is TGCGCCAGCAGCCAGAGGCCCCGCCTCACCGGGGAGCTGTTTTTT.

The chain employs TRBV20-1 and TRBJ1-4; D ambiguous. There are 10 residues in the CDR3. V was trimmed by 6 bases and J by 8 bases, leaving 7 bases between them. Per the germline V gene, CDR1 is DFQATT and CDR2 is SNEGSKA (reference sequence). CDR3 in amino acids: CSAGGEKLFF. DNA of the CDR3: TGCAGTGCAGGAGGGGAAAAACTGTTTTTT.

The V gene is TRBV4-3, the J gene TRBJ1-1; D might be TRBD1 (5 bases). Germline CDR1 reads LGHNA; CDR2 reads YSLEER. CDR3 length: 15 amino acids. The V end lost 0 bases, the J end lost 4 bases, and 12 bases lay between the germline ends. The CDR3 sequence is CASSQEGLLTTEAFF. The CDR3 region has the DNA TGCGCCAGCAGCCAAGAGGGGCTTCTTACCACTGAAGCTTTCTTT.

The chain uses TRBV7-9 and TRBJ1-2; 11 nucleotides match TRBD1. The V segment lost 5 bases and the J segment 4 bases; nucleotides outside the gene matches: 9. Germline loops: CDR1 SEHNR, CDR2 FQNEAQ (reference sequence). This CDR3 has 16 amino acids. The CDR3, as DNA: TGTGCCAGCAGCACCGCCGGGACAGGGGGTACCTATGGCTACACCTTC. This sequence encodes CASSTAGTGGTYGYTF.